This T cell receptor beta chain was captured by sequencing in a study of shared clonotypes between healthy human individuals. Overall study context: Plates per donor: three CD4 naive, three CD4 memory, two CD8 naive, one CD8 memory.

The repertoire was sequenced with immunoSEQ multiplex PCR; TCRdb's copy has only in-frame clones and lacks some. The sample holds more than 2 million clones, 90% to 95% seen once. Only Caucasian adults living in Nashville, Tennessee made up the donor group. The CDR3 is 15 residues long. V was clipped by 4 bases and J by 5 bases, with 18 bases between them. CDR1 and CDR2 from the germline V gene are SGHNT and YYREEE (reference sequence). The sequence derives from a man aged 18 to 35 in good health. This chain links TRBV5-4 with TRBJ2-5; D gene uncertain. Sequencing input: naive CD4+ T cells sorted from blood. Documented subset: CD45RA+ positively selected. Here the CDR3 DNA reads TGTGCCAGCAGCCCCGGGCCCGCTAGTAAGGAGACCCAGTACTTC. Translated, it gives CASSPGPASKETQYF.